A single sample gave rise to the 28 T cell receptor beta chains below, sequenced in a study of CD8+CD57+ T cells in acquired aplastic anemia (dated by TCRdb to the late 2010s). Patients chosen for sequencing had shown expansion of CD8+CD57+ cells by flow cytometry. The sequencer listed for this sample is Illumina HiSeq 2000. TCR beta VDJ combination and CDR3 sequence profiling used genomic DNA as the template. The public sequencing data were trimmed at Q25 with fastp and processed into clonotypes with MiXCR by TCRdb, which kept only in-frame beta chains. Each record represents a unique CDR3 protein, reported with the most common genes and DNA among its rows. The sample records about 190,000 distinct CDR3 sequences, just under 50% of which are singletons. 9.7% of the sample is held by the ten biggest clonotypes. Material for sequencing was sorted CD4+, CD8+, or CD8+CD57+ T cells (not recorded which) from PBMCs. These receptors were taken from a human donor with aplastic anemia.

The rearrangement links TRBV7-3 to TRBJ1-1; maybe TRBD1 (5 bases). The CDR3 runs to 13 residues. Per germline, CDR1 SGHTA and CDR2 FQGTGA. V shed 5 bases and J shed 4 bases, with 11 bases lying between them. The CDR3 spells CASSRVQGTEAFF. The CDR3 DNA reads TGTGCCAGCAGCCGAGTGCAGGGCACTGAAGCTTTCTTT.

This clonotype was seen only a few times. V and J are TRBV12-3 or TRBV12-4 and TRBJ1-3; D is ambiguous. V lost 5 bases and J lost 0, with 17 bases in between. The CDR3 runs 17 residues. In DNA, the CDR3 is TGTGCCAGCAGTCCCTCGTCCGGGATCCTCTCTGGAAACACCATATATTTT. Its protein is CASSPSSGILSGNTIYF.

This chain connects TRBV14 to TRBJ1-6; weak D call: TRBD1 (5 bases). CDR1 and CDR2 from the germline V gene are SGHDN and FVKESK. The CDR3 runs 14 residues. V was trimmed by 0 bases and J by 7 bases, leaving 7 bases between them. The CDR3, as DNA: TGTGCCAGCAGCCAAGAAACAGGAAATTCACCCCTCCACTTT. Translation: CASSQETGNSPLHF.

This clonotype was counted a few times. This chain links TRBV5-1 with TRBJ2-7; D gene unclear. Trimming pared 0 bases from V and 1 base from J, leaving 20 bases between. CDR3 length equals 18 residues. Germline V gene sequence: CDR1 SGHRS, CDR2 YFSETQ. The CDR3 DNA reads TGCGCCAGCAGCTTGGGCTTCGTGGGCGTCGGCGGTTCCTACGAGCAGTACTTC. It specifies CASSLGFVGVGGSYEQYF. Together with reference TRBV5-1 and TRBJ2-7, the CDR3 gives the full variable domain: KAGVTQTPRYLIKTRGQQVTLSCSPISGHRSVSWYQQTPGQGLQFLFEYFSETQRNKGNFPGRFSGRQFSNSRSEMNVSTLELGDSALYLCASSLGFVGVGGSYEQYFGPGTRLTVT.

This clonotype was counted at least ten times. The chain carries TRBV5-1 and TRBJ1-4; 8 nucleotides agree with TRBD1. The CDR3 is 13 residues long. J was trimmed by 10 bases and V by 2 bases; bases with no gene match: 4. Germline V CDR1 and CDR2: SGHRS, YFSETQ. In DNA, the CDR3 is TGCGCCAGCAGCTTTGGACAGGGCGGAAAACTGTTTTTT. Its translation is CASSFGQGGKLFF.

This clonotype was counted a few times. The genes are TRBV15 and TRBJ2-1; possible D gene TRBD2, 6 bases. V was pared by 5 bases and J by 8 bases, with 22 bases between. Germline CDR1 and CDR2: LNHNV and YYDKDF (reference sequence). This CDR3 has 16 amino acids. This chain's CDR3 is CATSPPGTRRNYEQFF. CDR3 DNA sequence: TGTGCCACCAGCCCGCCCGGGACTCGACGGAATTATGAGCAGTTCTTC.

The CDR3 spells CASSLILQAYELFF. In nucleotides, the CDR3 is TGTGCCAGCAGCTTGATTTTACAGGCCTACGAACTGTTTTTT. V gene TRBV5-6 combines with J gene TRBJ1-4; weak D call: TRBD1 (5 bases). V was shortened by 1 base and J by 12 bases, with 16 bases between the two germline ends. The CDR3 has 14 residues. Germline V lookup: CDR1 SGHDT, CDR2 YYEEEE.

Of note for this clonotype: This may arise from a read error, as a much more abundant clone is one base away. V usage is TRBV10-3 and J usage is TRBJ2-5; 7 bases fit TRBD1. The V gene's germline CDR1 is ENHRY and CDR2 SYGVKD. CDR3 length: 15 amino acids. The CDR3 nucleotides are TGTGCCATCAGTGAGGAGGTAGGGGGCAGAGAGGCCCAGTACTTC. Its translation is CAISEEVGGREAQYF.

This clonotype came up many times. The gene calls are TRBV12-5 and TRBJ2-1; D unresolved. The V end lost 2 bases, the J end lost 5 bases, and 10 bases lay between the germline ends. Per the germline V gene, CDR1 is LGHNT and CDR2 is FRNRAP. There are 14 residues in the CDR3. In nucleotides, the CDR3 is TGTGCTAGTGGTTTGACGACCTTGGACAATGAGCAGTTCTTC. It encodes CASGLTTLDNEQFF. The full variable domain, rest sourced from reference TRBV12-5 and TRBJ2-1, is DARVTQTPRHKVTEMGQEVTMRCQPILGHNTVFWYRQTMMQGLELLAYFRNRAPLDDSGMPKDRFSAEMPDATLATLKIQPSEPRDSAVYFCASGLTTLDNEQFFGPGTRLTVL.

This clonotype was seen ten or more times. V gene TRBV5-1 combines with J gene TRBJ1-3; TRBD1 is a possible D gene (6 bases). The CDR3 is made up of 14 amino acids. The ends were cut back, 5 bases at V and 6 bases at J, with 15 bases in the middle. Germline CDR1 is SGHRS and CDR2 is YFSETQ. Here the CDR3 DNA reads TGCGCCAGCAGATGGGGGGGCATGGAAAACACCATATATTTT. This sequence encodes CASRWGGMENTIYF.

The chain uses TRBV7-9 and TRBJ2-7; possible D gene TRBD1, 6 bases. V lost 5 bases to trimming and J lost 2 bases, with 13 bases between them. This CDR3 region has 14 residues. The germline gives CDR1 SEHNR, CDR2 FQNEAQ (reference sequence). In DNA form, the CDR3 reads TGTGCCAGCAGCCCCGGGACAAATACCTACGAGCAGTACTTC. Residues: CASSPGTNTYEQYF.

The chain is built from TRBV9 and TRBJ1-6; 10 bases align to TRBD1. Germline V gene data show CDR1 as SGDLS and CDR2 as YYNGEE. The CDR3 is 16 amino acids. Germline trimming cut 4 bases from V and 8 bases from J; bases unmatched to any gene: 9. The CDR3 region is CASSTDMGQGYSPLHF. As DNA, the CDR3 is TGTGCCAGCAGCACAGACATGGGACAGGGGTATTCACCCCTCCACTTT.

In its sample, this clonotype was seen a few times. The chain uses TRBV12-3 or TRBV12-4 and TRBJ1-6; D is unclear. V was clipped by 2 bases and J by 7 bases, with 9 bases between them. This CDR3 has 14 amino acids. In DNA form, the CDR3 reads TGTGCCAGCAGTTTATATGCAGGCAATTCACCCCTCCACTTT. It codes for CASSLYAGNSPLHF.

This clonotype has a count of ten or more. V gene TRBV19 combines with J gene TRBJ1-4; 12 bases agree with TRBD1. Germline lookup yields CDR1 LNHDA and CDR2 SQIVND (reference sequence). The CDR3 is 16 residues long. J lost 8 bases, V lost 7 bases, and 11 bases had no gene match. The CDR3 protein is CASTNLHGTGGEKLFF. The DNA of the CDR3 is TGTGCCAGTACCAATTTACACGGGACAGGGGGCGAAAAACTGTTTTTT. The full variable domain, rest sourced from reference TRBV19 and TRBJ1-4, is DGGITQSPKYLFRKEGQNVTLSCEQNLNHDAMYWYRQDPGQGLRLIYYSQIVNDFQKGDIAEGYSVSREKKESFPLTVTSAQKNPTAFYLCASTNLHGTGGEKLFFGSGTQLSVL.

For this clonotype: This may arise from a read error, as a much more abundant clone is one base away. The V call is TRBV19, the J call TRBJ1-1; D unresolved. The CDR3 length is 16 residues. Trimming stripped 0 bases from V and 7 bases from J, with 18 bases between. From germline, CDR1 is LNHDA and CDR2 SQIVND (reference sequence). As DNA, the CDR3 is TGTGCCAGTAGTATAGATGGAAGGACGGGGATAGGTGAAGCTTTCTTT. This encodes CASSIDGRTGIGEAFF.

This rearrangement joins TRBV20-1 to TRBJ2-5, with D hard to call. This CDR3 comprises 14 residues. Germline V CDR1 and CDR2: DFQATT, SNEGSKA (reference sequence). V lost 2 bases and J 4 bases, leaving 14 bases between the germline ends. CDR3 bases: TGCAGTGCTAGACCCCGCAACGGTGGAGAGACCCAGTACTTC. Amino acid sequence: CSARPRNGGETQYF.

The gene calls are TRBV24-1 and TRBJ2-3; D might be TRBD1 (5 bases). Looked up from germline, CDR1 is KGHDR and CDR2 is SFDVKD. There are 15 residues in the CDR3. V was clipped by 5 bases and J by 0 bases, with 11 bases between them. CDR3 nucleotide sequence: TGTGCCACCAGTGCTTCAGGGTCTAGCACAGATACGCAGTATTTT. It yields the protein CATSASGSSTDTQYF.

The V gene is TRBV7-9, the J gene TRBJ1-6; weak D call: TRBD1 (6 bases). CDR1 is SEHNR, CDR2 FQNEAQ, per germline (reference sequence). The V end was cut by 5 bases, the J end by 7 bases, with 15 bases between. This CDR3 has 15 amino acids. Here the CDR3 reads CASSPGDRDNSPLHF. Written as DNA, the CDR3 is TGTGCCAGCAGCCCAGGGGATAGGGACAATTCACCCCTCCACTTT.

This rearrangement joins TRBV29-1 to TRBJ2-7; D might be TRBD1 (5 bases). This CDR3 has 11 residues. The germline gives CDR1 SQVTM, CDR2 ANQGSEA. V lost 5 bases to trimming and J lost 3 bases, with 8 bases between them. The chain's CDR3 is CSVKTDYEQYF. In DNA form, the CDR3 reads TGCAGCGTTAAGACAGACTACGAGCAGTACTTC.

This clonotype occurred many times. The CDR3 region has the DNA TGTGCCAGCAGCTCGACTAGCGGGAGCGGAGAGACCCAGTACTTC. It specifies CASSSTSGSGETQYF. The chain links TRBV7-3 to TRBJ2-5, with 12 nucleotides matching TRBD2. The ends lost 4 bases at V and 4 bases at J; junction bases unmatched: 4. Germline V CDR1 and CDR2: SGHTA, FQGTGA. CDR3 length: 15 residues. Full variable domain (rest looked up from reference TRBV7-3 and TRBJ2-5): GAGVSQTPSNKVTEKGKYVELRCDPISGHTALYWYRQSLGQGPEFLIYFQGTGAADDSGLPNDRFFAVRPEGSVSTLKIQRTERGDSAVYLCASSSTSGSGETQYFGPGTRLLVL.

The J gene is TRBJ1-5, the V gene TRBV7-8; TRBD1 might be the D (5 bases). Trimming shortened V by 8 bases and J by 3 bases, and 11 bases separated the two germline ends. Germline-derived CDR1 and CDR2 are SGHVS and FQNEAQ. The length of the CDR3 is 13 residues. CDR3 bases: TGTGCCAGCGGCCAGGGCTACAATCAGCCCCAGCATTTT. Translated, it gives CASGQGYNQPQHF.

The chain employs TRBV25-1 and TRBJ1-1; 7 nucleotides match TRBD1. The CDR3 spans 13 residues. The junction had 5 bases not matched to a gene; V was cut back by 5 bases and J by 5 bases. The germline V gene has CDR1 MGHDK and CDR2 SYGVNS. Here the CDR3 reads CASSQMTGTEAFF. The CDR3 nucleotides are TGTGCCAGCAGTCAAATGACAGGGACTGAAGCTTTCTTT. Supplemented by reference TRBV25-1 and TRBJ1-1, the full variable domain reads EADIYQTPRYLVIGTGKKITLECSQTMGHDKMYWYQQDPGMELHLIHYSYGVNSTEKGDLSSESTVSRIRTEHFPLTLESARPSHTSQYLCASSQMTGTEAFFGQGTRLTVV.

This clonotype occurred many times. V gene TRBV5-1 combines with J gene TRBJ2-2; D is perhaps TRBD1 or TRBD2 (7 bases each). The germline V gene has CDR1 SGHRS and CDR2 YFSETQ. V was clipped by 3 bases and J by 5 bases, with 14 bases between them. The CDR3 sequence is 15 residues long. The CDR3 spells CASSSRQGGTGELFF. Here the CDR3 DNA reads TGCGCCAGCAGCTCTCGACAGGGAGGGACCGGGGAGCTGTTTTTT.

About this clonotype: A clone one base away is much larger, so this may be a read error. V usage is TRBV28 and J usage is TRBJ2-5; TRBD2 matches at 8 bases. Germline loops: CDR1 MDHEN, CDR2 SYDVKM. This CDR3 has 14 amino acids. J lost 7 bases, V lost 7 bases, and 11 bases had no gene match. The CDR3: CASTESGSQRTQYF. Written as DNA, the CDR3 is TGTGCCAGCACCGAGAGCGGGAGCCAACGGACCCAGTACTTC.

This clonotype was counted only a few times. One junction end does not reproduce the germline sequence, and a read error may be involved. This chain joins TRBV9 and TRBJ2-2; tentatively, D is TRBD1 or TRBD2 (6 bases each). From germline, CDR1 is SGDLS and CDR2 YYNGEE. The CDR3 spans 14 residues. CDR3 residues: CASSGHRVGGEPFF. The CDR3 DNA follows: TGTGCCAGCAGCGGCCACAGGGTTGGCGGGGAGCCGTTTTTT.

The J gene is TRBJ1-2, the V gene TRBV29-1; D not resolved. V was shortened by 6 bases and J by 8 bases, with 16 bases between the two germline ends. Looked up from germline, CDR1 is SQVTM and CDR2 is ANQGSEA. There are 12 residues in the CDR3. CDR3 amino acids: CSVKPPRVGYTF. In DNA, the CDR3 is TGCAGCGTCAAACCACCGAGGGTCGGCTACACCTTC. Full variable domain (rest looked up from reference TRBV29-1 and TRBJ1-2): SAVISQKPSRDICQRGTSLTIQCQVDSQVTMMFWYRQQPGQSLTLIATANQGSEATYESGFVIDKFPISRPNLTFSTLTVSNMSPEDSSIYLCSVKPPRVGYTFGSGTRLTVV.

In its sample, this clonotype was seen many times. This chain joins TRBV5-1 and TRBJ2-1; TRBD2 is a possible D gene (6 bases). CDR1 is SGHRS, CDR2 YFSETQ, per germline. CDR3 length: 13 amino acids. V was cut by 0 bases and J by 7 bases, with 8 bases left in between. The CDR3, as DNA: TGCGCCAGCAGCTTGGCCGGGGGAAATGAGCAGTTCTTC. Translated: CASSLAGGNEQFF.

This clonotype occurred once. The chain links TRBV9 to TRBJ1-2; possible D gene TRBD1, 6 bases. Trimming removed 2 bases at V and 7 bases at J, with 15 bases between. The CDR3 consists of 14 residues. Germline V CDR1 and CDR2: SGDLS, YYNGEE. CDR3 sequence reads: CASSVNRDYSGYTF. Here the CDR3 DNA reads TGTGCCAGCAGCGTTAACAGGGATTATTCTGGCTACACCTTC.